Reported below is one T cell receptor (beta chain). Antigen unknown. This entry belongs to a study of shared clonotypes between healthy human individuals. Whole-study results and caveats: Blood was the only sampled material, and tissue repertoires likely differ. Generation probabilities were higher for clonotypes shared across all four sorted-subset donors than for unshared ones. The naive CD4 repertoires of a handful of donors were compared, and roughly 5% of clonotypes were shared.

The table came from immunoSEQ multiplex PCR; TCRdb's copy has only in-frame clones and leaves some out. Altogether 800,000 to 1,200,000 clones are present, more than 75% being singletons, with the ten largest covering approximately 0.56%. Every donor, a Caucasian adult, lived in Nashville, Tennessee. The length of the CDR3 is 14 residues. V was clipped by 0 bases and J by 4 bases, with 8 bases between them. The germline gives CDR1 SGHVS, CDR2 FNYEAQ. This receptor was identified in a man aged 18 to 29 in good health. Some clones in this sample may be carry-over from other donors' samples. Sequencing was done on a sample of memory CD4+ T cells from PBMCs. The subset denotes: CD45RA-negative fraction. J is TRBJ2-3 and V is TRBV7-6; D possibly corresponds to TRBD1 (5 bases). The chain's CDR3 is CASSLAGVADTQYF. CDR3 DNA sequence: TGTGCCAGCAGCTTAGCAGGGGTTGCAGATACGCAGTATTTT.